These 5 T cell receptor beta chains came from one sample sequenced in a study of neurological immune-mediated disorders (dated by TCRdb to the late 2010s). The library was prepared using 5' RACE. TCRdb lists the instrument as Illumina HiSeq 2500. TCRdb cleaned the public reads at Q25 with fastp, built clones with MiXCR and kept in-frame beta chains. Each CDR3 protein appears once, grouped with its most common genes and DNA. The sample has fewer than 85,000 distinct CDR3 sequences on record, 4% to 6% of them singletons. 2.2% of the sample lies in the top ten. The source material was PBMCs. These receptors all stem from a woman in her 30s with multiple sclerosis.

This clonotype was counted ten times or more. CDR3 sequence: CSAGVRGYEQYF. CDR3 nucleotides: TGCAGTGCTGGTGTAAGAGGCTACGAGCAGTACTTC. The chain recombines TRBV20-1 with TRBJ2-7; D gene ambiguous. The germline V and J ends were trimmed by 5 bases and 3 bases, with 11 bases remaining between them. This CDR3 contains 12 residues. Germline V gene lookup returns CDR1 DFQATT and CDR2 SNEGSKA (reference sequence).

This clonotype came up many times. J is TRBJ2-3 and V is TRBV24-1, with 9 bases identical to TRBD1. The ends lost 3 bases at V and 4 bases at J; junction bases unmatched: 4. Germline-derived CDR1 and CDR2 are KGHDR and SFDVKD. The CDR3 has 15 amino acids. The CDR3 here is CATSDPGQGSDTQYF. The CDR3 DNA follows: TGTGCCACCAGTGATCCAGGACAGGGGTCAGATACGCAGTATTTT.

This clonotype was picked up many times. The chain links TRBV11-3 to TRBJ2-5; 9 bases map to TRBD1. J lost 0 bases, V lost 4 bases, and 3 bases had no gene match. Germline values: CDR1 SGHNT, CDR2 YENEEA. CDR3 size: 15 residues. The CDR3 spells CASSSGQGHQETQYF. DNA for the CDR3: TGTGCCAGCAGCTCAGGACAGGGGCACCAAGAGACCCAGTACTTC.

There are a few counts of this clonotype. The V gene is TRBV20-1, the J gene TRBJ2-1; perhaps TRBD2 as D (5 bases). The CDR3 length is 15 residues. The germline gives CDR1 DFQATT, CDR2 SNEGSKA (reference sequence). With 3 bases removed from V and 0 bases from J, the gap between germline ends came to 12 bases. The CDR3: CSASSSHSSYNEQFF. CDR3 nucleotides: TGCAGTGCTAGCTCTAGCCATAGCTCCTACAATGAGCAGTTCTTC.

This clonotype appeared many times. The CDR3 spells CASSPAGPDSGSYEQYF. The CDR3 DNA sequence: TGCGCCAGCAGCCCAGCCGGGCCTGATAGCGGGAGCTACGAGCAGTACTTC. The chain is built from TRBV5-1 and TRBJ2-7; 9 bases fit TRBD2. The germline V gene encodes CDR1 SGHRS and CDR2 YFSETQ. The V gene end was trimmed by 4 bases and the J gene end by 3 bases; junction bases not matched to a gene: 14. The CDR3 runs 17 residues.